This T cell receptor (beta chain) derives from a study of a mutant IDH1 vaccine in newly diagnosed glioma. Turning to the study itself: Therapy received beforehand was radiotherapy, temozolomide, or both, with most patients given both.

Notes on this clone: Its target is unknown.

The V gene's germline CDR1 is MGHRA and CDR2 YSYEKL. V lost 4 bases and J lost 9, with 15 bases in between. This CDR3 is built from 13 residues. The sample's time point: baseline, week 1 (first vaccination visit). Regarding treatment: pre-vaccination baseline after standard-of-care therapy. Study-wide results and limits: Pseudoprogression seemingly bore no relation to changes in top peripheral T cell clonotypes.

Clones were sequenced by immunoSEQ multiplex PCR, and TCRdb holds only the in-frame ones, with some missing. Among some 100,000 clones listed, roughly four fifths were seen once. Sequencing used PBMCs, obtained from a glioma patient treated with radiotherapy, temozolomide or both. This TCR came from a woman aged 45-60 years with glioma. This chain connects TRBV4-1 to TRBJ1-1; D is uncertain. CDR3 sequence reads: CASSRRNIEQAFF. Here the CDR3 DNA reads TGCGCCAGCAGCCGAAGAAACATTGAGCAAGCTTTCTTT.